A selection of T cell receptor beta chains follows, all from one sample in a study of cytomegalovirus exposure and HLA in healthy donors. Measured with immunoSEQ multiplex PCR; TCRdb has only the in-frame clones, and not every one. Of around 150,000 clones listed, around four fifths were seen once; the top ten hold approximately 2%. Specimen: PBMCs. These receptors all come from a young man in good health and CMV-seronegative. The CDR3 runs from the conserved cysteine through the conserved F or W. Each record gives: V gene, D gene, J gene, clone size, CDR3 protein, CDR3 DNA. The D gene is left open where the match is weak. Rows give clone size only sometimes, using once, few, many, or a class for an expanded clone.

>TRBV29-1|TRBD2|TRBJ2-1|.
CSVEGLAGGGEQFF
TGCAGCGTTGAAGGACTAGCGGGGGGTGGTGAGCAGTTCTTC
>TRBV27|.|TRBJ1-5|few
CASSLSRGAPQHF
TGTGCCAGCAGTTTATCGCGAGGTGCGCCCCAGCATTTT
>TRBV28|TRBD1|TRBJ1-4|.
CASRTTGTGPGKLFF
TGTGCCAGCAGAACAACGGGGACAGGGCCGGGAAAACTGTTTTTT
>TRBV5-4|TRBD1|TRBJ1-1|few
CASSSQGVMNTEAFF
TGTGCCAGCAGCTCGCAGGGGGTCATGAACACTGAAGCTTTCTTT
>TRBV2|.|TRBJ2-7|.
CASSKEAGVSYEQYF
TGTGCCAGCTCTAAGGAGGCCGGGGTGTCCTACGAGCAGTACTTC
>TRBV6-1|.|TRBJ1-3|.
CASRTESFGNTIYF
TGTGCCAGCAGGACGGAGAGTTTTGGAAACACCATATATTTT
>TRBV6-1|.|TRBJ2-2|.
CASSENRANTGELFF
TGTGCCAGCAGTGAAAACAGGGCGAACACCGGGGAGCTGTTTTTT
>TRBV11-1|TRBD1|TRBJ1-2|.
CASSRLSGTEINYGYTF
TGTGCCAGCAGCCGCCTATCCGGGACAGAGATTAACTATGGCTACACCTTC
>TRBV30|TRBD1|TRBJ2-1|.
CAWNRPGTDNEQFF
TGTGCCTGGAACAGACCAGGGACAGACAATGAGCAGTTCTTC
>TRBV9|.|TRBJ1-1|.
CASSPRPGLNTEAFF
TGTGCCAGCAGCCCCCGGCCGGGGTTGAACACTGAAGCTTTCTTT
>TRBV2|.|TRBJ2-1|.
CASSGPGLHNEQFF
TGTGCCAGCAGCGGCCCAGGACTACACAATGAGCAGTTCTTC
>TRBV5-1|TRBD1|TRBJ1-1|.
CASSLAGTGGISEAFF
TGCGCCAGCAGCTTGGCCGGGACAGGGGGGATCTCTGAAGCTTTCTTT
>TRBV19|.|TRBJ2-7|.
CASGQQGFSLYEQYF
TGTGCCAGTGGTCAACAGGGATTTTCGCTCTACGAGCAGTACTTC
>TRBV11-2|.|TRBJ1-6|.
CASSLDSWTALHF
TGTGCCAGCAGCTTAGATAGTTGGACAGCGCTCCACTTT
>TRBV18|TRBD1|TRBJ1-5|.
CASSSGQGLGQPQHF
TGTGCCAGCTCATCGGGACAGGGGCTGGGGCAGCCCCAGCATTTT
>TRBV28|.|TRBJ1-5|.
CASKPPDQPQHF
TGTGCCAGCAAGCCTCCCGATCAGCCCCAGCATTTT
>TRBV4-1|TRBD1|TRBJ1-2|.
CASSQRITGTGGNYGYTF
TGCGCCAGCAGCCAAAGGATCACCGGGACAGGGGGTAACTATGGCTACACCTTC
>TRBV10-1|TRBD1|TRBJ2-7|.
CAIISPGQGDYEQYF
TGCGCCATCATTTCACCGGGACAGGGGGACTACGAGCAGTACTTC
>TRBV5-1|.|TRBJ2-1|.
CASSSSGDSYNEQFF
TGCGCCAGCAGCTCCTCCGGAGACTCCTACAATGAGCAGTTCTTC
>TRBV7-7|.|TRBJ2-1|once
CASSQTGVGNNEQFF
TGTGCCAGCAGCCAAACAGGTGTGGGGAACAATGAGCAGTTCTTC
>TRBV5-1|.|TRBJ1-1|once
CASSLDQGMNTEAFF
TGCGCCAGCAGCTTGGATCAGGGGATGAACACTGAAGCTTTCTTT
>TRBV7-9|.|TRBJ1-2|.
CASSSGGAQYFGYTF
.
>TRBV19|.|TRBJ1-6|.
CASSIGGTVSPLHF
TGTGCCAGTAGTATAGGCGGAACCGTATCACCCCTCCACTTT
>TRBV28|TRBD1|TRBJ2-7|.
CASGDRGGVRYEQYF
TGTGCCAGCGGCGACAGGGGCGGGGTGCGGTACGAGCAGTACTTC
>TRBV5-1|.|TRBJ2-1|few
CASSFLLTSGSNEQFF
TGCGCCAGCAGCTTCCTACTGACTAGTGGTTCGAATGAGCAGTTCTTC
>TRBV28|TRBD2|TRBJ2-7|.
CASTSGGTESSYEQYF
TGTGCCAGCACCTCCGGGGGGACTGAGAGCTCCTACGAGCAGTACTTC
>TRBV4-1|TRBD2|TRBJ2-1|.
CASSQVSGGYNEQFF
TGCGCCAGCAGCCAAGTCAGCGGGGGATACAATGAGCAGTTCTTC
>TRBV5-1|TRBD1|TRBJ1-4|.
CASSLVQGNEKLFF
TGCGCCAGCAGCTTGGTACAGGGGAATGAAAAACTGTTTTTT
>TRBV28|TRBD1|TRBJ2-7|.
CASSSAGTDSYEQYF
TGTGCCAGCAGTTCGGCCGGGACAGACTCCTACGAGCAGTACTTC
>TRBV11-1|.|TRBJ2-2|.
CASSLGGWGREGTGELFF
TGTGCCAGCAGCTTAGGGGGATGGGGCAGGGAAGGCACCGGGGAGCTGTTTTTT
>TRBV28|TRBD2|TRBJ2-1|.
CASAWGLAGLSSYNEQFF
TGTGCCAGCGCCTGGGGACTAGCGGGGCTGAGCTCCTACAATGAGCAGTTCTTC
>TRBV9|.|TRBJ2-1|.
CASSLSTGSGYNEQFF
TGTGCCAGCAGCCTCAGTACCGGGAGTGGGTACAATGAGCAGTTCTTC
>TRBV18|.|TRBJ1-1|.
CASSQGVGEAFF
TGTGCCAGCTCACAGGGAGTAGGTGAAGCTTTCTTT
>TRBV14|TRBD1|TRBJ1-1|.
CASSEGTGSNTEAFF
TGTGCCAGCAGCGAAGGGACAGGCTCCAACACTGAAGCTTTCTTT
>TRBV5-1|TRBD1|TRBJ1-5|.
CASSSSGGAGQPQHF
TGCGCCAGCAGCTCGTCAGGGGGCGCGGGACAGCCCCAGCATTTT
>TRBV5-1|.|TRBJ2-1|.
CASSSIEQGEQFF
TGCGCCAGCAGCTCAATAGAGCAGGGTGAGCAGTTCTTC
>TRBV15|TRBD1|TRBJ1-1|few
CATSSDRGGGTEAFF
TGTGCCACCAGCAGTGACAGAGGGGGCGGCACTGAAGCTTTCTTT
>TRBV27|TRBD1|TRBJ2-7|.
CASSRWQGSGGNEQYF
TGTGCCAGCAGTCGTTGGCAGGGATCAGGGGGTAACGAGCAGTACTTC
>TRBV5-6|.|TRBJ1-2|once
CASSLDRYYGYTF
TGTGCCAGCAGCTTGGACAGATACTATGGCTACACCTTC
>TRBV18|TRBD1|TRBJ2-7|few
CASSFTGTGGYEQYF
TGTGCCAGCTCATTCACCGGGACAGGGGGCTACGAGCAGTACTTC